Listed here is a single TCR beta chain. Its antigen is not identified. This entry comes from a study of long-term antiretroviral therapy in people with HIV. Study at large: Specimens dating back about a decade before the 2015 immediate-ART recommendation are the oldest included. Study findings and constraints: Although diversity increased after ART, it remained lower than in transplant donor controls. The repertoire was dominated at all time points by clones expanded before ART.

Version v3.0 of the immunoSEQ assay was performed at survey level. Method: immunoSEQ multiplex PCR; TCRdb's copy keeps in-frame clones and lacks some. The data show around 40,000 clones, around 86% seen once. Participants living with HIV all received treatment in the United States. The CDR3 totals 13 residues. V dropped 4 bases and J dropped 8; count of bases not matched to a gene: 2. The germline V gene has CDR1 SGHRS and CDR2 YFSETQ. The TCR originated in a woman between 45 and 65 years old with HIV. The source material was unsorted PBMCs, sampled 0.1 years before starting antiretroviral therapy. This chain uses TRBV5-1 with TRBJ1-6; 8 nucleotides agree with TRBD1. Here the CDR3 DNA reads TGCGCCAGCAGCCCACAGGGGGATTCACCCCTCCACTTT. It specifies CASSPQGDSPLHF.